The rows below give T cell receptor beta chains drawn from one sample of a study of post-analysis software for immune sequencing data. TCRdb analysed the PCR reads with MiXCR anew, one entry per CDR3 protein. The repertoire holds about 810,000 distinct CDR3 sequences, with around 50% as singletons. The material sequenced was blood. The source of these receptors is a girl aged 5-17 years with multiple sclerosis. CDR3s include the opening cysteine and the closing phenylalanine or tryptophan. A D gene is named only where the DNA matches it firmly. Clone size is stated in some rows and not others, as once, few, many or a class when expanded.

J gene: TRBJ2-7; clone size: -; V gene: TRBV6-5; D gene: -; CDR3 protein: CASSYFFVVTEAPIEQYF; CDR3 DNA: TGTGCCAGCAGTTACTTCTTCGTGGTGACGGAGGCACCAATCGAGCAGTACTTC
J gene: TRBJ2-7; clone size: -; V gene: TRBV7-9; D gene: -; CDR3 protein: CASSPQQGTAYEQYF; CDR3 DNA: TGTGCCAGCAGCCCTCAACAGGGAACTGCCTACGAGCAGTACTTC
J gene: TRBJ2-6; clone size: few; V gene: TRBV12-5; D gene: -; CDR3 protein: CASAWGEAGANVLTF; CDR3 DNA: TGTGCTAGTGCCTGGGGGGAAGCGGGGGCCAACGTCCTGACTTTC
J gene: TRBJ1-4; clone size: -; V gene: TRBV9; D gene: -; CDR3 protein: CASSPRGRPGDEKLFF; CDR3 DNA: TGTGCCAGCAGCCCCCGGGGAAGACCCGGGGATGAAAAACTGTTTTTT
J gene: TRBJ1-2; clone size: -; V gene: TRBV19; D gene: -; CDR3 protein: CASSMAGTPINYGYTF; CDR3 DNA: TGTGCCAGTAGTATGGCGGGGACACCCATAAACTATGGCTACACCTTC
J gene: TRBJ2-5; clone size: -; V gene: TRBV5-1; D gene: TRBD1; CDR3 protein: CASSRGTGRVTETQYF; CDR3 DNA: TGCGCCAGCAGCCGGGGGACAGGGCGTGTCACAGAGACCCAGTACTTC
J gene: TRBJ1-1; clone size: -; V gene: TRBV20-1; D gene: -; CDR3 protein: CSARDWGANTEAFF; CDR3 DNA: TGCAGTGCTAGAGATTGGGGGGCGAACACTGAAGCTTTCTTT
J gene: TRBJ2-5; clone size: few; V gene: TRBV6-5; D gene: -; CDR3 protein: CASSYSRGSETQYF; CDR3 DNA: TGTGCCAGCAGTTACTCGCGGGGTTCAGAGACCCAGTACTTC
J gene: TRBJ1-1; clone size: -; V gene: TRBV27; D gene: TRBD1; CDR3 protein: CASSLQGAALKSTEAFF; CDR3 DNA: TGTGCCAGCAGTTTACAGGGGGCGGCCTTAAAGAGCACTGAAGCTTTCTTT
J gene: TRBJ1-5; clone size: -; V gene: TRBV6-2/TRBV6-3; D gene: -; CDR3 protein: CASSRGNWQPQHF; CDR3 DNA: TGTGCCAGCAGTCGGGGTAACTGGCAGCCCCAGCATTTT
J gene: TRBJ2-3; clone size: few; V gene: TRBV20-1; D gene: TRBD1; CDR3 protein: CSAAGTGSTDTQYF; CDR3 DNA: TGCAGTGCCGCCGGGACAGGGAGTACAGATACGCAGTATTTT
J gene: TRBJ2-1; clone size: -; V gene: TRBV7-3; D gene: TRBD1; CDR3 protein: CASSFDRGVYNEQFF; CDR3 DNA: TGTGCCAGCAGCTTCGACAGGGGGGTATACAATGAGCAGTTCTTC
J gene: TRBJ2-1; clone size: -; V gene: TRBV29-1; D gene: -; CDR3 protein: CSVEDRTGNNEQFF; CDR3 DNA: TGCAGCGTTGAAGATCGGACTGGAAACAATGAGCAGTTCTTC
J gene: TRBJ2-1; clone size: -; V gene: TRBV7-3; D gene: TRBD2; CDR3 protein: CASSLTSGTDINEQFF; CDR3 DNA: TGTGCCAGCAGCTTAACCAGCGGGACTGACATAAATGAGCAGTTCTTC
J gene: TRBJ2-3; clone size: few; V gene: TRBV7-6; D gene: -; CDR3 protein: CASSRVGTDTQYF; CDR3 DNA: TGTGCCAGCAGCCGGGTGGGCACAGATACGCAGTATTTT
J gene: TRBJ2-1; clone size: -; V gene: TRBV5-1; D gene: TRBD1; CDR3 protein: CASSTDPGQGQFF; CDR3 DNA: TGCGCCAGCAGCACGGATCCGGGACAGGGTCAGTTCTTC
J gene: TRBJ2-1; clone size: -; V gene: TRBV20-1; D gene: TRBD2; CDR3 protein: CSARTSGINEQFF; CDR3 DNA: TGCAGCGCCAGGACTAGCGGGATCAATGAGCAGTTCTTC
J gene: TRBJ1-1; clone size: few; V gene: TRBV7-6; D gene: -; CDR3 protein: CASSLVGGLDTEAFF; CDR3 DNA: TGTGCCAGCAGCTTAGTAGGGGGACTGGACACTGAAGCTTTCTTT
J gene: TRBJ1-6; clone size: few; V gene: TRBV3-1; D gene: TRBD1; CDR3 protein: CASSPRQGAGSPPHF; CDR3 DNA: TGTGCCAGCAGCCCCCGACAGGGGGCAGGTTCACCCCCCCACTTT
J gene: TRBJ1-1; clone size: -; V gene: TRBV20-1; D gene: -; CDR3 protein: CSATEGFWANTEAFF; CDR3 DNA: TGCAGTGCGACGGAAGGGTTTTGGGCGAACACTGAAGCTTTCTTT
J gene: TRBJ2-7; clone size: once; V gene: TRBV12-5; D gene: -; CDR3 protein: CASGLPLSGRSYEQYF; CDR3 DNA: TGTGCTAGTGGTTTGCCCCTAAGCGGAAGATCCTACGAGCAGTACTTC
J gene: TRBJ2-1; clone size: -; V gene: TRBV14; D gene: -; CDR3 protein: CASSQMGGRFYNEQFF; CDR3 DNA: TGTGCCAGCAGCCAGATGGGGGGCCGCTTTTACAATGAGCAGTTCTTC
J gene: TRBJ2-4; clone size: -; V gene: TRBV27; D gene: TRBD1; CDR3 protein: CASSFDRGLAKNIQYF; CDR3 DNA: TGTGCCAGCAGTTTCGACAGGGGACTAGCCAAAAACATTCAGTACTTC
J gene: TRBJ2-7; clone size: -; V gene: TRBV29-1; D gene: -; CDR3 protein: CSVEAGTFYEQYF; CDR3 DNA: TGCAGCGTTGAAGCGGGGACCTTCTACGAGCAGTACTTC
J gene: TRBJ1-2; clone size: -; V gene: TRBV7-9; D gene: TRBD1; CDR3 protein: CASSLTGGADGYTF; CDR3 DNA: TGTGCCAGCAGCCTCACAGGGGGCGCGGATGGCTACACCTTC
J gene: TRBJ2-1; clone size: few; V gene: TRBV6-6; D gene: -; CDR3 protein: CASSPPGSPRINEQFF; CDR3 DNA: TGTGCCAGCAGTCCCCCGGGATCTCCTCGGATTAATGAGCAGTTCTTC
J gene: TRBJ1-1; clone size: -; V gene: TRBV5-1; D gene: TRBD1; CDR3 protein: CASSLRGQGFSNTEAFF; CDR3 DNA: TGCGCCAGCAGCTTGAGGGGACAGGGGTTCTCGAACACTGAAGCTTTCTTT
J gene: TRBJ2-3; clone size: few; V gene: TRBV20-1; D gene: -; CDR3 protein: CSARGGGLSTDTQYF; CDR3 DNA: TGCAGTGCTAGAGGGGGGGGGCTGAGCACAGATACGCAGTATTTT
J gene: TRBJ2-6; clone size: -; V gene: TRBV30; D gene: -; CDR3 protein: CAWGQSGANVLTF; CDR3 DNA: TGTGCCTGGGGCCAGTCTGGGGCCAACGTCCTGACTTTC
J gene: TRBJ2-5; clone size: few; V gene: TRBV28; D gene: -; CDR3 protein: CASSRLGEQYF; CDR3 DNA: TGTGCCAGCAGTCGCCTCGGGGAGCAGTACTTC
J gene: TRBJ1-2; clone size: -; V gene: TRBV6-6; D gene: TRBD1; CDR3 protein: CASVPGQGDYGYTF; CDR3 DNA: TGTGCCAGCGTACCGGGACAGGGGGACTATGGCTACACCTTC
J gene: TRBJ2-7; clone size: -; V gene: TRBV4-1; D gene: TRBD1; CDR3 protein: CASSQDLSGTGSPEQYF; CDR3 DNA: TGCGCCAGCAGCCAAGATCTTTCCGGGACAGGAAGTCCCGAGCAGTACTTC
J gene: TRBJ2-7; clone size: -; V gene: TRBV20-1; D gene: -; CDR3 protein: CSAPLGEQYF; CDR3 DNA: TGCAGTGCTCCCCTTGGCGAGCAGTACTTC
J gene: TRBJ2-1; clone size: -; V gene: TRBV4-2; D gene: -; CDR3 protein: CASSQETATSSYNEQFF; CDR3 DNA: TGTGCCAGCAGCCAAGAGACGGCTACGAGCTCCTACAATGAGCAGTTCTTC
J gene: TRBJ2-5; clone size: few; V gene: TRBV20-1; D gene: TRBD2; CDR3 protein: CSAGGASGAQETQYF; CDR3 DNA: TGCAGTGCCGGAGGGGCTAGCGGGGCCCAAGAGACCCAGTACTTC
J gene: TRBJ2-7; clone size: -; V gene: TRBV29-1; D gene: TRBD1; CDR3 protein: CSVVRWWTGGNEQYF; CDR3 DNA: TGCAGCGTTGTAAGGTGGTGGACAGGGGGCAACGAGCAGTACTTC
J gene: TRBJ1-4; clone size: -; V gene: TRBV6-5; D gene: -; CDR3 protein: CASSYSSSNEKLFF; CDR3 DNA: TGTGCCAGCAGTTACTCCAGTTCTAATGAAAAACTGTTTTTT
J gene: TRBJ2-1; clone size: -; V gene: TRBV5-1; D gene: TRBD2; CDR3 protein: CASTGNGFIAGGPYNEQFF; CDR3 DNA: TGCGCCAGTACCGGAAACGGTTTTATAGCGGGGGGCCCCTACAATGAGCAGTTCTTC
J gene: TRBJ2-3; clone size: -; V gene: TRBV4-2; D gene: TRBD2; CDR3 protein: CASSQAPAGGPIADTQYF; CDR3 DNA: TGTGCCAGCAGCCAAGCCCCAGCGGGAGGGCCAATTGCAGATACGCAGTATTTT
J gene: TRBJ2-5; clone size: few; V gene: TRBV12-3/TRBV12-4; D gene: -; CDR3 protein: CASSSGPYQETQYF; CDR3 DNA: TGTGCCAGCAGTTCGGGTCCGTACCAAGAGACCCAGTACTTC
J gene: TRBJ2-5; clone size: once; V gene: TRBV7-6; D gene: -; CDR3 protein: CASSSLQEIYQETQYF; CDR3 DNA: TGTGCCAGCAGCTCCTTACAGGAGATCTACCAAGAGACCCAGTACTTC
J gene: TRBJ1-2; clone size: -; V gene: TRBV4-1; D gene: -; CDR3 protein: CASSPLGKTPGYGYTF; CDR3 DNA: TGCGCCAGCAGCCCCCTCGGGAAGACGCCCGGCTATGGCTACACCTTC
J gene: TRBJ2-7; clone size: -; V gene: TRBV15; D gene: -; CDR3 protein: CATSLQGGYEQYF; CDR3 DNA: TGTGCCACCAGCTTGCAGGGGGGATACGAGCAGTACTTC
J gene: TRBJ2-1; clone size: few; V gene: TRBV6-4; D gene: TRBD2; CDR3 protein: CASSDSAGGPDEQFF; CDR3 DNA: TGTGCCAGCAGTGACTCGGCGGGGGGGCCAGATGAGCAGTTCTTC
J gene: TRBJ2-1; clone size: -; V gene: TRBV18; D gene: -; CDR3 protein: CASSPLSSGGWYNEQFF; CDR3 DNA: TGTGCCAGCTCACCATTATCTTCCGGAGGCTGGTACAATGAGCAGTTCTTC
J gene: TRBJ2-1; clone size: -; V gene: TRBV10-3; D gene: TRBD2; CDR3 protein: CAIRGRDYHEQFF; CDR3 DNA: TGTGCCATCAGGGGCCGGGACTACCATGAGCAGTTCTTC
J gene: TRBJ2-7; clone size: -; V gene: TRBV20-1; D gene: TRBD1; CDR3 protein: CGGGTGFNEQYF; CDR3 DNA: TGCGGTGGCGGGACAGGGTTCAACGAGCAGTACTTC
J gene: TRBJ2-1; clone size: -; V gene: TRBV5-1; D gene: -; CDR3 protein: CASSVEPGHTYNEQFF; CDR3 DNA: TGCGCCAGCAGCGTCGAACCGGGACATACCTACAATGAGCAGTTCTTC
J gene: TRBJ1-1; clone size: -; V gene: TRBV12-3/TRBV12-4; D gene: TRBD1; CDR3 protein: CASSPIGQGVAFF; CDR3 DNA: TGTGCCAGCAGTCCCATCGGACAGGGGGTAGCTTTCTTT
J gene: TRBJ2-5; clone size: -; V gene: TRBV9; D gene: -; CDR3 protein: CASSVDSEVVGQETQYF; CDR3 DNA: TGTGCCAGCAGCGTAGACAGTGAAGTTGTGGGGCAAGAGACCCAGTACTTC
J gene: TRBJ2-5; clone size: -; V gene: TRBV28; D gene: TRBD2; CDR3 protein: CASRHIAGTAETQYF; CDR3 DNA: TGTGCCAGCAGACATATAGCGGGAACTGCAGAGACCCAGTACTTC
J gene: TRBJ1-2; clone size: -; V gene: TRBV9; D gene: -; CDR3 protein: CASSVVQDGYGYTF; CDR3 DNA: TGTGCCAGCAGCGTAGTCCAGGACGGCTATGGCTACACCTTC
J gene: TRBJ2-1; clone size: -; V gene: TRBV7-9; D gene: -; CDR3 protein: CASSPRRVGNEQFF; CDR3 DNA: TGTGCCAGCAGCCCAAGGCGGGTAGGAAATGAGCAGTTCTTC
J gene: TRBJ1-6; clone size: -; V gene: TRBV5-1; D gene: -; CDR3 protein: CASSLGTVDSPLHF; CDR3 DNA: TGCGCCAGCAGCTTGGGGACAGTCGATTCACCCCTCCACTTT
J gene: TRBJ2-7; clone size: -; V gene: TRBV15; D gene: -; CDR3 protein: CATTARLDYEQYF; CDR3 DNA: TGTGCCACCACCGCTCGACTAGATTACGAGCAGTACTTC
J gene: TRBJ2-6; clone size: -; V gene: TRBV11-2; D gene: -; CDR3 protein: CASSLGHDSGANVLTF; CDR3 DNA: TGTGCCAGCAGCTTGGGACACGACTCTGGGGCCAACGTCCTGACTTTC